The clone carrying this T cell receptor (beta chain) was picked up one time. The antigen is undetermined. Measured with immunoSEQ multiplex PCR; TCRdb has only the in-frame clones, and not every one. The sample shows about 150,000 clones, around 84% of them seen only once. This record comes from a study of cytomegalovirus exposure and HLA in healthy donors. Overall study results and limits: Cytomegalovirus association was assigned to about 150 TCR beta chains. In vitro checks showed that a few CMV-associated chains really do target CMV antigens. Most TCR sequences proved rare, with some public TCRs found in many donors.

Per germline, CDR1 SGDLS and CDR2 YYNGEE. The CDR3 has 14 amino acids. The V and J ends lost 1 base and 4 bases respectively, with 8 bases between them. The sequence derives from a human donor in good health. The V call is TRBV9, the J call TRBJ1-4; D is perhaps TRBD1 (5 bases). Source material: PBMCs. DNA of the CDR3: TGTGCCAGCAGCGTACAGGGAAGTAATGAAAAACTGTTTTTT. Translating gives CASSVQGSNEKLFF.